This T cell receptor beta chain was sequenced for a study of shared clonotypes between healthy human individuals. V was pared by 2 bases and J by 5 bases, with 9 bases between. Germline loops: CDR1 MNHEY, CDR2 SVGAGI. This CDR3 is 13 amino acids long. Sequencing was performed with immunoSEQ multiplex PCR; in TCRdb, only in-frame clones are kept and a portion is missing. The table lists 2,500,000 or so clones, approximately 90% of them singletons. In its sample, this clone was seen a few times. Its antigen is not known. The study's findings and limits: Sampling was confined to blood; repertoires within tissues likely differ.

The chain employs TRBV6-5 and TRBJ1-1; maybe TRBD1 (5 bases). This receptor was taken from a man between 18 and 29 years old in good health. The material sequenced was naive CD4+ T cells sorted from blood. Subset described: CD45RA+ positively selected. The DNA for the CDR3 is TGTGCCAGCAGTTACGGGACGGCAACTGAAGCTTTCTTT. Protein: CASSYGTATEAFF.